Shown below are 2 T cell receptor beta chains from a single sample sequenced in a study of blood T cell repertoires in COVID-19. Here immunoSEQ multiplex PCR was the method, and the copy in TCRdb shows in-frame clones only, minus some. This sample has roughly 250,000 clones, with around 87% found just once. The source material was PBMCs or T cells enriched from blood (not recorded which). The source is a woman aged 40 to 55 with acute COVID-19.

The chain is built from TRBV7-2 and TRBJ2-5; D possibly corresponds to TRBD1 (5 bases). Trimming pared 3 bases from V and 2 bases from J, leaving 10 bases between. This CDR3 comprises 14 residues. Germline CDR1 SGHTA, CDR2 FQGNSA. CDR3 protein: CASSFVRDQETQYF. CDR3 bases: TGTGCCAGCAGCTTCGTCAGGGATCAAGAGACCCAGTACTTC.

This chain uses TRBV7-6 with TRBJ2-7, with TRBD2 matching over 7 bases. There are 15 residues in the CDR3. V lost 2 bases to trimming and J lost 5 bases; unmatched junction nucleotides: 9. The V gene's germline CDR1 is SGHVS and CDR2 FNYEAQ. The CDR3 protein is CASSLRSWSGNEQYF. Written as DNA, the CDR3 is TGTGCCAGCAGCTTAAGGAGCTGGAGCGGGAACGAGCAGTACTTC.